The text below deals with one T cell receptor beta chain. Treatment given: randomized to nivolumab then ipilimumab (arm A) or the reverse (arm B). No patient had prior DNA-damaging chemotherapy. Live CD3+CD8+ CD19− CD56− cells were sorted from PBMCs. The data originate from a study of sequential checkpoint blockade in melanoma. Looking at the study overall: Arm A got nivolumab then ipilimumab; arm B the reverse, 1:1. After both sequences, patients received maintenance nivolumab.

TCRdb keeps only in-frame clones here, not all; method: immunoSEQ multiplex PCR. The repertoire includes 35,000 to 45,000 clones, nearly 90% of them detected once, and around 12% sits in the top ten. The source is a human donor with melanoma. The specimen was CD8+ T cells sorted from blood (inferred from file names), collected from a patient given nivolumab and ipilimumab in sequence.

Here the CDR3 reads CASSQGGASGNNEQFF. The CDR3 DNA is TGTGCCAGCAGCCAAGGTGGGGCTAGCGGAAACAATGAGCAGTTCTTC. V and J are TRBV21-1 and TRBJ2-1; the D call in the table, TRBD2, was not verified against the DNA. TRBV21-1 is reported as a pseudogene. CDR3 length: 16 amino acids.